The clone carrying this T cell receptor (beta chain) was seen many times. The antigen is undetermined. TCR beta VDJ and CDR3 profiles were obtained from a genomic DNA template. Via MiXCR, TCRdb re-called the reads, giving one row per CDR3 protein. The table has roughly 160,000 distinct CDR3 sequences, around 60% seen once. This sample stems from a study of CD8+CD57+ T cells in acquired aplastic anemia. Study summary: Sorting CD4+ and CD8+ cells gave DNA averaging around 3 ug. Reads per healthy sample averaged roughly 10 million (CD4+) and under 13 million (CD8+). Study-level findings and limits: Patients and controls shared 25 to 35 CD8+ CDR3 sequences, which appeared highly expressed in patients and within their immunodominant clones.

Sequencing was done on a sample of sorted CD4+, CD8+, or CD8+CD57+ T cells (not recorded which) from PBMCs. The sequence derives from a human donor in good health.

The CDR3 is CASSGGDTGELFF. CDR3 bases: TGTGCCAGCAGTGGTGGGGACACCGGGGAGCTGTTTTTT. V gene TRBV2 combines with J gene TRBJ2-2; D ambiguous. The V gene lost 4 bases and the J gene lost 3 bases, with 6 bases spanning the gap. CDR3 length: 13 residues. Per the germline V gene, CDR1 is SNHLY and CDR2 is FYNNEI.